The sequence of this T cell receptor (beta chain) was determined in a study of beta chain features in type 1 diabetes. Isolated RNA was reverse transcribed in full, so expressed TCRB transcripts were sequenced. Naive, central memory and regulatory T cell samples yielded roughly 3.6 million reads on average. Sequencing was performed with immunoSEQ multiplex PCR; in TCRdb, only in-frame clones are kept and a portion is missing. The sample has 350,000 or so clones, about 18% seen once. On this clone itself: Its antigen is not known.

The ends were cut back, 5 bases at V and 7 bases at J, with 12 bases in the middle. Germline V CDR1 and CDR2: SGHTA, FQGTGA. This CDR3 has 13 residues. Study-level points and caveats: Insertion counts at VDJ junctions were lower in type 1 diabetes patients, who also showed more deletions there.

The rearrangement uses TRBV7-3 and TRBJ1-5, with D unclear. This TCR derives from a woman aged 18-29 years in good health. The source material was naive CD4+ T cells from blood. The CDR3 loop is CASSAHLGQPQHF. DNA for the CDR3: TGTGCCAGCAGCGCCCATCTAGGCCAGCCCCAGCATTTT.